This TCR beta chain was sequenced for a study of cytomegalovirus exposure and HLA in healthy donors (TCRdb year 2017). With respect to the entire study: According to an earlier analysis of 550 to 750 of the donors, 150 million to 200 million T cells yielded 117 million unique TCR beta sequences and about 300 Gb of sequence data. Approximately 300 gigabases of sequencing data and 80 million or so unique TCR sequences were included in an early release covering about 600 HLA-typed donors. Of the approximately 400 genotyped donors, more than 75% were placed in the genetic ancestry cluster associated with self-reported Caucasian donors. The study aimed to test whether signatures of past pathogen exposure could be identified by cataloging public T cell receptors. The study used immunosequencing to profile the T cell repertoires of some 600 subjects and linked those repertoires to cytomegalovirus serostatus. Along with the approximately 700-subject first cohort, a separate validation cohort of over a hundred different subjects was used. To predict cytomegalovirus infection status, the study brought together high-throughput TCR immunosequencing, statistical association of individual TCRs with disease status, and machine learning. In a later analysis, previously published TCR beta repertoires from about 640 donors were re-analyzed and high-resolution HLA genotyping was added so that TCR occurrence patterns could be studied. In the later analysis, no new phenotypic data were used to find candidate immune exposures; instead, reliance was placed on TCR beta sequences and their occurrence across donors. To decide whether each TCR beta V gene segment behaved as functional or pseudogenic, an earlier analysis of some 580 of the donors relied on high-throughput TCR beta sequencing. Alongside the repertoire data, information on donor age, sex, ethnicity and CMV serostatus was compiled. Genome-wide SNP genotypes for about 65% of the 666 donors were used in a later genetic analysis, which treated that subset as a discovery cohort. All discovery cohort repertoires had been generated on a single sequencing platform. Class I and class II HLA loci were covered by the typing at four-digit resolution. Typing coverage varied by locus: 629-630 donors for A, B, C, DRB1 and DQB1; more than 500 for DQA1; more than 600 for DPA1; around 490 for DPB1. Five DR-DQ haplotypes were treated as single units for association and clustering because of strong linkage in the cohort. On average, about 240,000 unique TCR beta nucleotide sequences were sequenced per donor among some 420 genotyped donors of the cohort, with around 19% of those sequences being non-productive.

This clone was counted a single time. Its recognized antigen is unknown. There are no base qualities to consult, and no much larger clone falls within one base. The research as a whole found: In a later analysis, HLA-associated TCR beta chains showed more clonal expansion and lower generation probabilities than non-associated chains that were equally common. Linkage disequilibrium might explain the correlated functional status among segregating V segments, but an unknown experimental factor could not be ruled out. For the cohort, immune exposure information was limited to CMV serostatus. When HLA alleles, especially DR and DQ, strongly co-occurred, attributing TCR associations to individual alleles was difficult. A further reported finding was that TCR beta sequences accurately predicted the HLA-A and HLA-B alleles for most subjects in the first cohort. The sequencing pipeline was judged likely to have produced a cluster of highly shared sequence variants as a technical artifact. According to a later analysis, TCR association rates differed among HLA loci, with DRB1 alleles showing the most associated TCRs and HLA-C alleles showing the fewest. An association between a missense DCLRE1C variant and V-gene and J-gene trimming of TCR beta chains was found in a later genetic analysis and replicated in an independent cohort. Because counts were too low, 15 to 20 rarely observed V segments, including chromosome 9 orphons, were left out of the earlier analysis of 587 of the donors. In an earlier analysis of 587 of the donors, most TCR beta V segments were observed in productive rearrangements about 87% or about 30% of the time, broadly matching IMGT annotations. The classifier was reported to diagnose cytomegalovirus status with high specificity and sensitivity in both the original cohort and the validation cohort. According to a later analysis, parvovirus B19, influenza, CMV and Epstein-Barr virus appeared linked to several top co-occurrence clusters. In a later analysis, about 16,000 TCR beta sequences were associated with specific HLA alleles at a false discovery rate of 0.05. Most CMV-associated TCR beta chains appeared to be HLA-restricted in a later analysis, and the HLA associations seemed to be driven largely by CMV exposure. In the study, 164 TCR beta chains were listed as associated with cytomegalovirus. Sequencing depth was assumed to be roughly uniform across donors in the presence/absence analyses, though that assumption may not hold. Some IMGT-functional V segments, including TRBV6-2 and TRBV6-3, could not be told apart with the 87-base-pair reads, so those segments were excluded. This cohort had only TCR beta chains sequenced, and the lack of alpha or paired-chain data limited which features could be detected. Because some donors lacked HLA typing at each locus, the association tests relied only on the typed subset. A later genetic analysis reported fewer N-insertions in productive TCRs among donors in an Asian-associated ancestry cluster than the roughly 650-donor mean. The authors suggested that the approach could potentially be extended to other disease states and immunological phenotypes. Most TCR sequences were seen in very few donors, while some public TCRs were found in many individuals. Three of the identified cytomegalovirus-associated TCR beta chains were confirmed in vitro to be specific for cytomegalovirus antigens.

The cohort was made up of roughly 670 healthy bone marrow donors. At the time of sampling, all cohort members were nominally healthy, though unrecorded immune exposures were likely present. The donor was CMV seropositive and was included in the group of 250 to 300 seropositive cohort members. Each donor provided a peripheral blood sample, and peripheral blood mononuclear cells were used for TCR beta sequencing. Genomic DNA was extracted from the blood cell samples with the Qiagen DNeasy Blood Extraction Kit. The CDR3 runs 17 amino acids, cysteine and phenylalanine included. Just the 51-base CDR3 DNA is kept, in frame starting at base 1. Libraries were prepared through the immunoSEQ multiplex PCR assay. For the multiplex PCR, a mixture combining 60 forward primers for TCR Vbeta segments and 13 reverse primers for TCR Jbeta segments was used. A multiplex PCR assay on genomic DNA amplified the CDR3 region of rearranged TCR beta genes. Amplified TCR beta libraries were sequenced as 87-base-pair reads on the Illumina HiSeq System. On the study's bioinformatics: Across the 500 to 850 repertoires, a later analysis counted approximately 75 million unique TCR beta chains, roughly 11 million of which were shared by at least two donors. Raw reads were error-corrected and collapsed into unique sequences by a nearest-neighbor algorithm in which closely related sequences were merged to remove PCR and sequencing errors. CDR3 sequences were aligned to IMGT reference sequences to assign V, D and J gene segments. Each retained sequence needed at least a six-nucleotide match to both a V gene segment and a J gene segment. A rearrangement was called productive if the CDR3 had no stop codons and remained in frame with V and J, and every other rearrangement was called non-productive. Following IMGT convention, CDR3 was defined as the stretch from the second conserved V-encoded cysteine up to the conserved J-encoded phenylalanine. The earlier analysis of about 610 of the donors excluded sequences that lacked an unambiguous match to a single V gene segment. In an earlier analysis of some 590 of the donors, a V segment was called functional when productive rearrangements were above 56.7%, and segregating when the standard deviation between donors exceeded 5%. A statistical classification framework was built for diagnosing cytomegalovirus status from the catalog of TCR beta chain sequences. V and J gene assignment, in a later analysis, came from comparing TCR nucleotide sequences with IMGT/GENE-DB human TR gene sequences. A later analysis assigned CDR3 sequences and most-parsimonious VDJ recombination scenarios with the TCRdist pipeline. In a later analysis, each TCR beta chain was defined by its CDR3 amino acid sequence together with its V-gene family, and reads without a unique V-gene family were excluded. In a later analysis, some 600 highly shared, low-generation-probability nucleotide sequences were removed to address suspected cross-contamination and a sequencing artifact. In a later analysis, a clonal expansion index was calculated for each public chain from normalized within-repertoire ranks of inferred template counts. In a later analysis, generation probabilities were computed using a VDJ recombination model fitted to out-of-frame rearrangements, and the results were checked against IGoR. In a later analysis, TCR-TCR, TCR-HLA and TCR-CMV co-occurrence was scored with hypergeometric tests, and a repertoire-size bias correction was applied to TCR pairs. To estimate false discovery rates, a later analysis permuted the HLA or CMV assignments 20 times. A later analysis grouped co-occurring TCRs with DBSCAN, adding TCRdist sequence similarity when clustering within HLA-allele-positive subsets. Repertoires with fewer than 30,000 or more than 120,000 public chains, plus five repertoires with anomalous nucleotide sharing, were excluded from co-occurrence clustering. Entries here come from immuneACCESS through TCRdb and include only in-frame sequences with V and J called. Some clones fail to appear in such tables; in the studies checked, an unresolved V gene covers under half of the shortfall, and the cause of the remainder is unknown. Clone size and V and J calls were adopted from that table, with D and trimming inferred from the DNA. Present in this sample are fewer than 250,000 clones, just under 75% of which were seen just once. The ten top clones hold about 4.8% of the sample.

The sample consisted of PBMCs. This clonotype was sampled from a man aged 25 to 40 in good health and CMV-seropositive. The rearranged chain carries TRBV21-1 and TRBJ1-3; the table's D gene call, TRBD1, was not cross checked with the DNA. TRBV21-1 is reported as a pseudogene. The DNA sequence is given as TGTGCCAGCAGCAAAGGGGGGCAGGGTCGGACTGGAAACACCATATATTTT. Its translation is CASSKGGQGRTGNTIYF.